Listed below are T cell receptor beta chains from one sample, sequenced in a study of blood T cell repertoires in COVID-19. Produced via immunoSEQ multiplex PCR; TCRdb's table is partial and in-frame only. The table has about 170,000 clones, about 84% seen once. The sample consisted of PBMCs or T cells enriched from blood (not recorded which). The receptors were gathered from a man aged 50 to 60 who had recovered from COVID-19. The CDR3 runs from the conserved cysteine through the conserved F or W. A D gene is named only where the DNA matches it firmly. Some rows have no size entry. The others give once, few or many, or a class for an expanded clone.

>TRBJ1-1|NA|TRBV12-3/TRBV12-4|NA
TGTGCCAGCAAGAGGCGGGCGGACACTGAAGCTTTCTTT
CASKRRADTEAFF
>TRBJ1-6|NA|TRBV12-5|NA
TGTGCTAGTGGTTTGGTTACGTACAGGGATAATTCACCCCTCCACTTT
CASGLVTYRDNSPLHF
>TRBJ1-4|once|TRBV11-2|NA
TGTGCCAGCAGCCGTCCGGGTCCTAATGAAAAACTGTTTTTT
CASSRPGPNEKLFF
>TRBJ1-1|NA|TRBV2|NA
TGTGCCAGCAGGCGAATTGCTCTGAACACTGAAGCTTTCTTT
CASRRIALNTEAFF
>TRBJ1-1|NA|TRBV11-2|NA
TGTGCCAGCAGCCGTGGACAAACCTCGGCTGAAGCTTTCTTT
CASSRGQTSAEAFF
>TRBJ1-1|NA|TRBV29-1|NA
TGCAGCGTTCTCGGAGGGAACACTGAAGCTTTCTTT
CSVLGGNTEAFF
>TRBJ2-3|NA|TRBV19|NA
TGTGCCAGTAGTATAAGGCGTCCGGGGGATACGCAGTATTTT
CASSIRRPGDTQYF
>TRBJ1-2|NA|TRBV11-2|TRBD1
TGTGCCAGCAGCCCTTCACACCGACAGGGTTCCCTCACCTTC
CASSPSHRQGSLTF
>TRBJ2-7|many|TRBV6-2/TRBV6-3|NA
TGTGCCAGCAGTCCAAGGGGACGGGGGGCCTCCTACGAGCAGTACTTC
CASSPRGRGASYEQYF
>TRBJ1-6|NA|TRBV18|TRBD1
TGTGCCAGCTCACCGCCGGGACAGGGCTTAGAAAGCCCACCCCTCCACTTT
CASSPPGQGLESPPLHF
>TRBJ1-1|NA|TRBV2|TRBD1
TGTGCCAGCAGTGGACAGGGGGAGACTTTCTTT
CASSGQGETFF
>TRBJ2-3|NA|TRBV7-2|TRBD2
TGTGCCAGCAGCCCGGGACTAGCGCCAGATACGCAGTATTTT
CASSPGLAPDTQYF
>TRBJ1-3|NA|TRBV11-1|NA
TGTGCCAGCAGCTTAGCGGCCGGGAGCTCTGGAAACACCATATATTTT
CASSLAAGSSGNTIYF
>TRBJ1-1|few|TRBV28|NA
TGTGCCAGCAGTGTTGCAGGGGCTGGCACTGAAGCTTTCTTT
CASSVAGAGTEAFF
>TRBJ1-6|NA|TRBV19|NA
TGTGCCAGTAGTAATCAGGGCGGTTCACCCCTCCACTTT
CASSNQGGSPLHF
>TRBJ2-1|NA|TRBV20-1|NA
TGCAGTGCTAGATGGGGAGATGAGCAGTTCTTC
CSARWGDEQFF
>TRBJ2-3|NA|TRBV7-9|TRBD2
TGTGCCAGCAGCCGTACTAGCGGGGGGGACACAGATACGCAGTATTTT
CASSRTSGGDTDTQYF